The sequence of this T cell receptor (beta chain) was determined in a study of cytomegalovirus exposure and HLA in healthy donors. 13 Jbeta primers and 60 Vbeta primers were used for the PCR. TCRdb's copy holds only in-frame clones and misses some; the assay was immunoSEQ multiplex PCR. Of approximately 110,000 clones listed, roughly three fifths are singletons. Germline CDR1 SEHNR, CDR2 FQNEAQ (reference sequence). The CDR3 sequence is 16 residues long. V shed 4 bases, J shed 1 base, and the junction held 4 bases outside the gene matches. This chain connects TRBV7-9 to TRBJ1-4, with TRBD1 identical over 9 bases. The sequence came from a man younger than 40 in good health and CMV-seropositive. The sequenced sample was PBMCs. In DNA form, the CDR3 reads TGTGCCAGCAGCTCGACAGGGGGTTTAACTAATGAAAAACTGTTTTTT. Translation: CASSSTGGLTNEKLFF.